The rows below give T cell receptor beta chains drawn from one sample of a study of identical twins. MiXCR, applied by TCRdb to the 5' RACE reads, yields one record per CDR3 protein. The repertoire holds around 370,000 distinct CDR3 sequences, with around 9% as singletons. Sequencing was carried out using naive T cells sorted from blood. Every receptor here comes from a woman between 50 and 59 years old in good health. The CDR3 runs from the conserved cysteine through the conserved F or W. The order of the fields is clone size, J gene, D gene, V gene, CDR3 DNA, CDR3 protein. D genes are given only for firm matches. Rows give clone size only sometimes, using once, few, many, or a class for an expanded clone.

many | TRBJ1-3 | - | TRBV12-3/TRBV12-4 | TGTGCCAGCAGTCCTCGCCTCTCTGGAAACACCATATATTTT | CASSPRLSGNTIYF
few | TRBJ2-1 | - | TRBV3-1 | TGTGCCAGCAGGAGGGGAGGTCGGGTCTTCTTC | CASRRGGRVFF
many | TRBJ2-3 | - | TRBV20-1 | TGCAGTGCTAGCGAGCCCTGGGGGGCAGATACGCAGTATTTT | CSASEPWGADTQYF
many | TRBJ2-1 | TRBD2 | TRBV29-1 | TGCAGCTCTGGAGGTTATAGCGGGCCTCCACTATCCTACAATGAGCAGTTCTTC | CSSGGYSGPPLSYNEQFF
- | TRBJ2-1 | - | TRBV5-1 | TGCGCCAGCAGCAGAGAAGCTCTCACGGTGGGTGAGCAGTTCTTC | CASSREALTVGEQFF
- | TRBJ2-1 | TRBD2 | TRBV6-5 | TGTGCCAGCAGTCCCCGACTAGCGGGAGACGGTGAGCAGTTCTTC | CASSPRLAGDGEQFF
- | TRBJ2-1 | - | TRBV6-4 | TGTGCCAGCAGTGACTCTGGGTCGCTGTTCTTC | CASSDSGSLFF
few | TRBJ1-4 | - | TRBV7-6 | TGTGCCAGCAGCTTAGGTACAAAGACGGCTAATGAAAAACTGTTTTTT | CASSLGTKTANEKLFF
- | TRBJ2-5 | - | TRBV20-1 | TGCAGTGGTACAACCCAAGAGACCCAGTACTTC | CSGTTQETQYF
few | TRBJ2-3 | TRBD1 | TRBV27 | TGTGCCAGCAGTTTCGACAGGGGAACAACAGATACGCAGTATTTT | CASSFDRGTTDTQYF
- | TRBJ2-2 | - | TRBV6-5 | TGTGCCAGCGAGGGGCAGACCGGGGAGCTGTTTTTT | CASEGQTGELFF
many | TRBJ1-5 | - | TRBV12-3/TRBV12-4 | TGTGCCAGCAGTTTGGCAGGGGACTTCGGGCCCCAGCATTTT | CASSLAGDFGPQHF
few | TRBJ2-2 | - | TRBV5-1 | TGCGCCAGCAGCTTGGTCCGCAGCAGTCCCGGGGAGCTGTTTTTT | CASSLVRSSPGELFF
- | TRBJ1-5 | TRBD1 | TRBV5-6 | TGTGCCAGCAGTTTGACAGGGGTTGGGCAGCCCCAGCATTTT | CASSLTGVGQPQHF
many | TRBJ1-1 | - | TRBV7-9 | TGTGCCAGCAGCCTCGGGACCCCGAACACTGAAGCTTTCTTT | CASSLGTPNTEAFF
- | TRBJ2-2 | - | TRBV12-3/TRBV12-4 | TGTGCCAGCAGCCTTAAGAATGCCCCCGGGGAGCTGTTTTTT | CASSLKNAPGELFF
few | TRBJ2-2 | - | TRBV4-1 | TGCGCCAGCAGCGGACAGCTGAACACCGGGGAGCTGTTTTTT | CASSGQLNTGELFF
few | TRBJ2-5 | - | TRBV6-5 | TGTGCCAGCAGGGCCTACCCGACAGAGACCCAGTACTTC | CASRAYPTETQYF
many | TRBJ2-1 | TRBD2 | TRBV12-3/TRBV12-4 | TGTGCCAGCAGCCAAGACCTAGCGGGAGGCCCCTACAATGAGCAGTTCTTC | CASSQDLAGGPYNEQFF
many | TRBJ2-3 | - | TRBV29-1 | TGCAGCGTTGATGACACCTCAACAGATACGCAGTATTTT | CSVDDTSTDTQYF
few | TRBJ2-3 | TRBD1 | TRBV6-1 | TGTGCCAGCAGGAGGACAGGCGCTACTAGCACAGATACGCAGTATTTT | CASRRTGATSTDTQYF
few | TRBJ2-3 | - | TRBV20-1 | TGCAGTGCTAGGTCGACAAGGGGCGCCTGGACAGATACGCAGTATTTT | CSARSTRGAWTDTQYF
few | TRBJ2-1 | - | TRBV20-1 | TGCAGTGCTAGAGTTGTCAATGAGCAGTTCTTC | CSARVVNEQFF
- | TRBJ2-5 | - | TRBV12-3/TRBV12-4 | TGTGCCAGCAGTTTACTCGGGGCGGTAGTGGCAGAGACCCAGTACTTC | CASSLLGAVVAETQYF
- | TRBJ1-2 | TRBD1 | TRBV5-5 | TGTGCCAGCAGCTTGGATTGGGACAGGCTCTATGGCTACACCTTC | CASSLDWDRLYGYTF
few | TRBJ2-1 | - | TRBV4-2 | TGTGCCAGCAGCCAAGATCATCAGTATGAGCAGTTCTTC | CASSQDHQYEQFF
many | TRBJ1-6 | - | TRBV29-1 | TGCAGCGTCCGGGGCTCCTATAATTCACCCCTCCACTTT | CSVRGSYNSPLHF
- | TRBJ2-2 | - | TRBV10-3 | TGTGCCATCACCGAGACAGGCGACACCGGGGAGCTGTTTTTT | CAITETGDTGELFF
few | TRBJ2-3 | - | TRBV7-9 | TGTGCCAGCAGCGCAACAGGGAGGGATACGCAGTATTTT | CASSATGRDTQYF
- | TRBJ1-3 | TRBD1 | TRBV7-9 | TGTGCCAGCAGCCCACAGGGGGGCTCTGGAAACACCATATATTTT | CASSPQGGSGNTIYF
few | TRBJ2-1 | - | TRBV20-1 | TGCAGTGCTCGGGGACTCCGCTCCTACAATGAGCAGTTCTTC | CSARGLRSYNEQFF
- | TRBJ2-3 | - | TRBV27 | TGTGCCAGCAGTTTAGCCCGGGTCCCTAGCACAGATACGCAGTATTTT | CASSLARVPSTDTQYF
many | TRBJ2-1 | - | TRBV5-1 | TGCGCCAGCAGCTTATCGGCTGGCGGGCACGAGCAGTTCTTC | CASSLSAGGHEQFF
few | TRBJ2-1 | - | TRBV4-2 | TGTGCCAGCAGCCAAGTGGCTTCGATCCCGGACAATGAGCAGTTCTTC | CASSQVASIPDNEQFF
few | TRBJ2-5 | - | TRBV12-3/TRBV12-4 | TGTGCCAGCAGTTTTATAGGGGGGATTCGCCAAGAGACCCAGTACTTC | CASSFIGGIRQETQYF
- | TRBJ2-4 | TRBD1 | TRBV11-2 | TGTGCCAGCAGCACAACAGGGGGTGACAACATTCAGTACTTC | CASSTTGGDNIQYF
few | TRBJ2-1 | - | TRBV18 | TGTGCCAGCTCACCACAGGGGGGCGGTTACAATGAGCAGTTCTTC | CASSPQGGGYNEQFF
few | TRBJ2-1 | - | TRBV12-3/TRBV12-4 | TGTGCCAGCAGTTTCGGGGGACTGGGAAATCCGAGCGATGAGCAGTTCTTC | CASSFGGLGNPSDEQFF
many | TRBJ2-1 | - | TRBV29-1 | TGCAGCGTTGGAGCGGTGGGGTTTTACAATGAGCAGTTCTTC | CSVGAVGFYNEQFF
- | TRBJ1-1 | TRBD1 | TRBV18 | TGTGCCAGCTCGCAGGGGGTCAGCACTGAAGCTTTCTTT | CASSQGVSTEAFF
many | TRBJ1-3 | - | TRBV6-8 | TGTGCCAGAAGACGGCGGTCCCACCTCTCTGGAAACACCATATATTTT | CARRRRSHLSGNTIYF
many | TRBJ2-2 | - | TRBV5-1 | TGCGCCAGCAGCTGGTCGGCCGGGGAGCTGTTTTTT | CASSWSAGELFF
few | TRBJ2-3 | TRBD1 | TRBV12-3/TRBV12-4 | TGTGCCAGCAGTTTTTCATGGGACAGAAATACGCAGTATTTT | CASSFSWDRNTQYF
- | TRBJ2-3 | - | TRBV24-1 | TGTGCCACCCGTGATTCTGGCAAGCGGAGGAGCACAGATACGCAGTATTTT | CATRDSGKRRSTDTQYF
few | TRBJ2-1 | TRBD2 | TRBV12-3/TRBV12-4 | TGTGCCAGCAGTTTGTCCTTGGGGACTAGCGTTTACAATGAGCAGTTCTTC | CASSLSLGTSVYNEQFF
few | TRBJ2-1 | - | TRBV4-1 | TGCGCCAGCAGCCACCTGAATAGGGGTGAGCAGTTCTTC | CASSHLNRGEQFF
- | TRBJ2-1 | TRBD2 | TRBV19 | TGTGCCACAGCGGGAGGGCTTAATGAGCAGTTCTTC | CATAGGLNEQFF
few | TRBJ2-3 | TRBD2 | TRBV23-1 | TGCGCCAGCAGTCAATCGGATAGCGGGAGTACAGATACGCAGTATTTT | CASSQSDSGSTDTQYF
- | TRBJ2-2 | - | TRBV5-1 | TGCGCCAGCAGCTTGGCCCCGGGGCAGAACACCGGGGAGCTGTTTTTT | CASSLAPGQNTGELFF
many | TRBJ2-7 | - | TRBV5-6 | TGTGCCAGCGGGACGGAAGTATACGAGCAGTACTTC | CASGTEVYEQYF
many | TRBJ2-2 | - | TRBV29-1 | TGCAGCGCCCCGGAAGGGAACACCGGGGAGCTGTTTTTT | CSAPEGNTGELFF
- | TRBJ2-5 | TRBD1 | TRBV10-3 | TGTGCCATCAGTGAGGGTGACAGGGATGAGACCCAGTACTTC | CAISEGDRDETQYF
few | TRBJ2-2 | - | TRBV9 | TGTGCCAGCAGCGTAGGTTACAGGCTGAACACCGGGGAGCTGTTTTTT | CASSVGYRLNTGELFF
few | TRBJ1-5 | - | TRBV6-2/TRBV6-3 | TGTGCCAGCAGGGGGGGACTGGGGGAAAATCAGCCCCAGCATTTT | CASRGGLGENQPQHF
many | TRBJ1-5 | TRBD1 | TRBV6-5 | TGTGCCAGCAGCAAGTTACGGGGACAGGGGGCGGGACAGCCCCAGCATTTT | CASSKLRGQGAGQPQHF
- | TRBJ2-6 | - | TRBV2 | TGTGCCAGCACGAAGAACCGAGGGGCTTTGGCCAACGTCCTGACTTTC | CASTKNRGALANVLTF
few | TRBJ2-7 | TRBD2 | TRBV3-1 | TGTGCCAGCAGCCCCCCCCGCGGGAGAGCTTACGAGCAGTACTTC | CASSPPRGRAYEQYF
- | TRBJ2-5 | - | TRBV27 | TGTGCCAGCAGTCCCGTAGGTAGTCATGAGACCCAGTACTTC | CASSPVGSHETQYF